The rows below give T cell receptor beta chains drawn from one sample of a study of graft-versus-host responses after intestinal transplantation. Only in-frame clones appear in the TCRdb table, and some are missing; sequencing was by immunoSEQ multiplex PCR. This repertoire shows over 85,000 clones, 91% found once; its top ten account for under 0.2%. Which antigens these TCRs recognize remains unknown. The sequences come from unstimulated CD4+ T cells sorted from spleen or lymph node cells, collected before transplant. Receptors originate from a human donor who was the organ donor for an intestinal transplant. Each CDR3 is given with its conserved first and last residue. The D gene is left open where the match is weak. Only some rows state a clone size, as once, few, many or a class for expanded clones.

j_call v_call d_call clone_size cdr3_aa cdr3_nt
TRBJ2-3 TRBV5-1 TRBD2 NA CASSRTSTSGGGGSTDTQYF TGCGCCAGCAGCCGCACCTCCACTAGCGGGGGTGGAGGTAGCACAGATACGCAGTATTTT
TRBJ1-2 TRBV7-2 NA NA CASSLRAASGGYTF TGTGCCAGCAGCTTACGAGCGGCGTCTGGGGGCTACACCTTC
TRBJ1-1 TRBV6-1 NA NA CASSEGAVTEAFF TGTGCCAGCAGTGAAGGGGCAGTCACAGAAGCTTTCTTT
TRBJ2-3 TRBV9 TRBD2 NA CASSVSRGGADTQYF TGTGCCAGCAGCGTATCGCGGGGGGGGGCAGATACGCAGTATTTT
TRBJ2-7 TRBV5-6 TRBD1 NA CASSTDRDIYEQYF TGTGCCAGCAGCACCGACAGGGATATTTACGAGCAGTACTTC
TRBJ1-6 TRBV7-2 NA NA CASSSGQPSGSLHF TGTGCCAGCAGCTCAGGACAGCCATCCGGATCCCTCCACTTT
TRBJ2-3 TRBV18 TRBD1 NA CASSPGTGIRDTQYF TGTGCCAGCTCACCTGGGACAGGGATAAGGGATACGCAGTATTTT
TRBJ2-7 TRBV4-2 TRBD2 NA CASSQERWVAGASSYEQYF TGTGCCAGCAGCCAAGAACGTTGGGTAGCGGGGGCTAGCTCCTACGAGCAGTACTTC
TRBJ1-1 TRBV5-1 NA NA CASSPLQGLNTEAFF TGCGCCAGCAGCCCCCTACAGGGTTTGAACACTGAAGCTTTCTTT
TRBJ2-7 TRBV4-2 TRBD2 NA CASSQDRLAGESSYEQYF TGTGCCAGCAGCCAAGATAGGCTAGCGGGCGAGAGCTCCTACGAGCAGTACTTC
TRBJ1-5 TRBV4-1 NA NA CASSHSRFEQPQHF TGCGCCAGCAGCCACTCCAGGTTCGAGCAGCCCCAGCATTTT
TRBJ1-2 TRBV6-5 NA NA CATFQRPGDNYGYTF TGTGCCACCTTTCAGAGGCCAGGGGATAACTATGGCTACACCTTC
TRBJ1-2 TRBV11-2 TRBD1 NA CASSFGQGLDGYTF TGTGCCAGCAGCTTTGGACAGGGGCTCGATGGCTACACCTTC
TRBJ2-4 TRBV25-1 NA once CASSEFGQGKNIQYF TGTGCCAGCAGTGAATTCGGGCAGGGCAAAAACATTCAGTACTTC
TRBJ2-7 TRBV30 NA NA CAWSVTRKTGYEQYF TGTGCCTGGAGTGTAACCAGGAAGACAGGTTACGAGCAGTACTTC
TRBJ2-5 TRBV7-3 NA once CASSWGGRVQETQYF TGTGCCAGCAGCTGGGGGGGCAGGGTCCAAGAGACCCAGTACTTC
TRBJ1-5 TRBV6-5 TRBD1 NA CASGTGLEPQHF TGTGCCAGCGGGACAGGGCTGGAGCCCCAGCATTTT
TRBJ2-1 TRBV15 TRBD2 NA CATSRSDWRGGNEQFF TGTGCCACCAGCAGGTCGGACTGGCGGGGGGGCAATGAGCAGTTCTTC
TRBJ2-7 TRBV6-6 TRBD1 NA CASSLGQGRSYEQYF TGTGCCAGCAGCCTGGGACAGGGGCGCTCCTACGAGCAGTACTTC
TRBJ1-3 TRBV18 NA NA CASSPPYGNTIYF TGTGCCAGCTCACCACCGTATGGAAACACCATATATTTT
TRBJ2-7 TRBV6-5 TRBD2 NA CASSYAGTSGAYEQYF TGTGCCAGCAGTTACGCCGGGACTAGCGGGGCCTACGAGCAGTACTTC
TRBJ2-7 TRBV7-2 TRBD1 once CASSRRTGGPYEQYF TGTGCCAGCAGCCGGCGGACAGGGGGCCCCTACGAGCAGTACTTC
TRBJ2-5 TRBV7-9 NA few CASSETVRGGETQYF TGTGCCAGCAGCGAAACAGTCAGGGGTGGGGAGACCCAGTACTTC
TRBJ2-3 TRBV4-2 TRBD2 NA CASSQDPPASGGLSTDTQYF TGTGCCAGCAGCCAAGATCCGCCGGCTAGCGGGGGCCTCAGCACAGATACGCAGTATTTT
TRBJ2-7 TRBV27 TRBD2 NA CASRGTSGGSWYEQYF TGTGCCAGCAGAGGGACTAGCGGGGGTTCTTGGTACGAGCAGTACTTC
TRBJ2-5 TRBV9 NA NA CASSSVPGGSGTQYF TGTGCCAGCAGCAGCGTACCCGGAGGTTCAGGGACCCAGTACTTC
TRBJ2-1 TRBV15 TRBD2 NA CATSLPGLAMWQFF TGTGCCACCAGCTTGCCGGGACTAGCGATGTGGCAGTTCTTC
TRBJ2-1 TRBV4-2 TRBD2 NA CASSQDGGGGPNEQFF TGTGCCAGCAGCCAAGATGGAGGCGGGGGGCCGAATGAGCAGTTCTTC
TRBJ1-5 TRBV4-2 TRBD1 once CASSRTGGGGGQPQHF TGTGCCAGCAGCCGGACAGGGGGGGGAGGCGGTCAGCCCCAGCATTTT
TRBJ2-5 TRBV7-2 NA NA CASSLGRVSQETQYF TGTGCCAGCAGCTTAGGCCGGGTCAGTCAAGAGACCCAGTACTTC
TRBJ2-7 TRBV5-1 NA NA CASSLGHSYEQYF TGCGCCAGCAGCTTGGGACACTCCTACGAGCAGTACTTC
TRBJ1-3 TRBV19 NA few CASSMRGLGNTIYF TGTGCCAGTAGTATGCGGGGGCTCGGCAACACCATATATTTT
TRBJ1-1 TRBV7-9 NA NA CASSLRAGPSKEAFF TGTGCCAGCAGCTTACGGGCGGGGCCCTCGAAGGAAGCTTTCTTT
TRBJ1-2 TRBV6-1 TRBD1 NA CASNPRTGQGYTF TGTGCCAGCAACCCCCGGACAGGGCAAGGCTACACCTTC
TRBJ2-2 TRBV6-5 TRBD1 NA CASSSGQGGNTGELFF TGTGCCAGCAGTTCCGGACAGGGTGGGAACACCGGGGAGCTGTTTTTT
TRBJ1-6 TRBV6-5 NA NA CASSYTTPGSPLHF TGTGCCAGCAGTTACACGACTCCCGGTTCACCCCTCCACTTT
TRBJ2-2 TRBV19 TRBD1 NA CASSIWGRQGSGELFF TGTGCCAGTAGTATTTGGGGGAGACAGGGGAGCGGGGAGCTGTTTTTT
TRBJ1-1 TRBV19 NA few CASNLLGDKNTEAFF TGTGCCAGTAACCTCCTAGGGGACAAGAACACTGAAGCTTTCTTT
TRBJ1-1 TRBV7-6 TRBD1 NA CASSLNRGNTEAFF TGTGCCAGCAGCTTAAACAGGGGAAACACTGAAGCTTTCTTT
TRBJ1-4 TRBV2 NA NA CASRYSSAGEKLFF TGTGCCAGCAGGTACAGCTCCGCCGGTGAAAAACTGTTTTTT
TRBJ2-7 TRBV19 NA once CASSRTFGYEQYF TGTGCCAGTAGTAGAACCTTCGGGTACGAGCAGTACTTC
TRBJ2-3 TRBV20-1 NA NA CSATGTDTQYF TGCAGTGCTACAGGCACAGATACGCAGTATTTT
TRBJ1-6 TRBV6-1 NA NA CASSRGSRNSPLHF TGTGCCAGCAGTAGGGGGTCCCGGAATTCACCCCTCCACTTT
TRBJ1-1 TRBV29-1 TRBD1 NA CSVEVGQGTEAFF TGCAGCGTTGAAGTGGGACAGGGGACTGAAGCTTTCTTT
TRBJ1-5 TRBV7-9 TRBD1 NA CASSPGQGANQPQHF TGTGCCAGCAGCCCGGGACAGGGGGCGAATCAGCCCCAGCATTTT
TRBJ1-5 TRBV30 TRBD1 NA CAWKGRGATRYQPQHF TGTGCCTGGAAGGGCAGGGGGGCTACCAGATATCAGCCCCAGCATTTT
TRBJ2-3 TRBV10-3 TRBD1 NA CAISRGQGADTQYF TGTGCCATCAGTCGAGGGCAGGGGGCAGATACGCAGTATTTT
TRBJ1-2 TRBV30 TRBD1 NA CAWSTGTGWLQGYTF TGTGCCTGGAGTACCGGGACAGGGTGGTTACAGGGCTACACCTTC
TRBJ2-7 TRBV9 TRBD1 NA CASSVETGGVGEQYF TGTGCCAGCAGCGTTGAAACAGGGGGAGTGGGCGAGCAGTACTTC
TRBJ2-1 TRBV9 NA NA CASSVGGTYNEQFF TGTGCCAGCAGCGTGGGGGGTACCTACAATGAGCAGTTCTTC
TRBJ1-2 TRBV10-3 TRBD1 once CAISGGQGYGYTF TGTGCCATCAGTGGCGGACAGGGGTATGGCTACACCTTC
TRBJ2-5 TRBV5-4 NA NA CASTQDWAMTQYF TGTGCCAGCACCCAGGACTGGGCCATGACCCAGTACTTC
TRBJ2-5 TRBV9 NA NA CASSVRGETQYF TGTGCCAGCAGCGTCCGAGGGGAGACCCAGTACTTC
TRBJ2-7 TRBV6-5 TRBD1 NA CASSLIWDRSYEQYF TGTGCCAGCAGTCTTATCTGGGACAGGTCCTACGAGCAGTACTTC
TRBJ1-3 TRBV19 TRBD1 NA CASRTGAVENTIYF TGTGCCAGTAGGACAGGGGCCGTGGAAAACACCATATATTTT
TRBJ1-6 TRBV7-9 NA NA CASSLGEGNSPLHF TGTGCCAGCAGCTTAGGGGAGGGAAATTCACCCCTCCACTTT